A selection of T cell receptor beta chains follows, all from one sample in a study of early T cells in non-severe SARS-CoV-2 infection. In TCRdb, the 5' RACE reads were re-called with MiXCR into one record per CDR3 protein. The table lists around 99,000 distinct CDR3 sequences, roughly 11% of them singletons, with 6.5% to 8% in the top ten. Sequenced material: whole blood. The receptor set was obtained from an adult who was a healthcare worker with PCR-confirmed SARS-CoV-2 infection or an uninfected control (not recorded which). CDR3s include the opening cysteine and the closing phenylalanine or tryptophan. A D gene is named only where the DNA matches it firmly. Expanded clones get a size class; other rows say once, few or many, or leave the size out.

d_call: TRBD1
v_call: TRBV2
clone_size: many
j_call: TRBJ2-1
cdr3_aa: CASTWWQGALNEQFF
cdr3_nt: TGTGCCAGCACATGGTGGCAGGGGGCATTGAATGAGCAGTTCTTC

d_call: -
v_call: TRBV27
clone_size: few
j_call: TRBJ1-4
cdr3_aa: CASSLTGFWGTNEKLFF
cdr3_nt: TGTGCCAGCAGTCTTACAGGTTTTTGGGGCACTAATGAAAAACTGTTTTTT

d_call: -
v_call: TRBV25-1
clone_size: few
j_call: TRBJ1-2
cdr3_aa: CASSETWGGGGYTF
cdr3_nt: TGTGCCAGCAGTGAAACATGGGGCGGCGGAGGCTACACCTTC

d_call: TRBD1
v_call: TRBV12-3/TRBV12-4
clone_size: few
j_call: TRBJ1-2
cdr3_aa: CASRRGPNYGYTF
cdr3_nt: TGTGCCAGCAGAAGGGGGCCCAACTATGGCTACACCTTC

d_call: -
v_call: TRBV2
clone_size: few
j_call: TRBJ2-2
cdr3_aa: CASFQLSNTGELFF
cdr3_nt: TGTGCCAGCTTTCAGCTGTCGAACACCGGGGAGCTGTTTTTT

d_call: -
v_call: TRBV28
clone_size: -
j_call: TRBJ1-2
cdr3_aa: CASSGRRGHGYTF
cdr3_nt: TGTGCCAGCAGCGGGAGACGGGGCCATGGCTACACCTTC

d_call: -
v_call: TRBV29-1
clone_size: -
j_call: TRBJ1-3
cdr3_aa: CSVRVDTIYF
cdr3_nt: TGCAGCGTCCGAGTGGACACCATATATTTT

d_call: -
v_call: TRBV7-9
clone_size: -
j_call: TRBJ1-1
cdr3_aa: CASSSRRGNTEAFF
cdr3_nt: TGTGCCAGCAGCTCACGCAGGGGGAACACTGAAGCTTTCTTT

d_call: TRBD2
v_call: TRBV3-1
clone_size: many
j_call: TRBJ2-3
cdr3_aa: CASSQAGTSGNTQYF
cdr3_nt: TGTGCCAGCAGCCAAGCCGGGACTAGCGGAAATACGCAGTATTTT

d_call: TRBD2
v_call: TRBV28
clone_size: few
j_call: TRBJ2-3
cdr3_aa: CASSLRGGTRAQYF
cdr3_nt: TGTGCCAGCAGTTTACGCGGGGGGACTCGTGCGCAGTATTTT

d_call: TRBD1
v_call: TRBV6-5
clone_size: many
j_call: TRBJ1-2
cdr3_aa: CASSPGQIVGYTF
cdr3_nt: TGTGCCAGCAGTCCGGGACAGATAGTCGGCTACACCTTC

d_call: -
v_call: TRBV28
clone_size: many
j_call: TRBJ2-1
cdr3_aa: CASTPGLAGGGIEQFF
cdr3_nt: TGTGCCAGCACCCCAGGTCTGGCAGGGGGGGGGATTGAGCAGTTCTTC

d_call: -
v_call: TRBV19
clone_size: -
j_call: TRBJ2-1
cdr3_aa: CASSIGRGDEQFF
cdr3_nt: TGTGCCAGTAGTATCGGCAGGGGGGATGAGCAGTTCTTC

d_call: TRBD1
v_call: TRBV11-2
clone_size: many
j_call: TRBJ2-7
cdr3_aa: CASSVEGTGGFEQYF
cdr3_nt: TGTGCCAGCAGCGTTGAGGGGACAGGGGGTTTCGAGCAGTACTTC

d_call: -
v_call: TRBV12-3/TRBV12-4
clone_size: many
j_call: TRBJ2-1
cdr3_aa: CASRFYNEQFF
cdr3_nt: TGTGCCAGCAGATTTTACAATGAGCAGTTCTTC

d_call: -
v_call: TRBV6-2/TRBV6-3
clone_size: -
j_call: TRBJ2-7
cdr3_aa: CASSSRRVEQYF
cdr3_nt: TGTGCCAGCAGTTCCCGTAGGGTCGAGCAGTACTTC

d_call: -
v_call: TRBV7-9
clone_size: many
j_call: TRBJ2-7
cdr3_aa: CASSFAGSSYEQYF
cdr3_nt: TGTGCCAGCAGCTTTGCGGGATCCTCCTACGAGCAGTACTTC

d_call: -
v_call: TRBV2
clone_size: -
j_call: TRBJ2-7
cdr3_aa: CASSYESYEQYF
cdr3_nt: TGTGCCAGCAGCTACGAGTCCTACGAGCAGTACTTC

d_call: -
v_call: TRBV28
clone_size: few
j_call: TRBJ1-6
cdr3_aa: CASGSNSPLHF
cdr3_nt: TGTGCCAGCGGTAGCAATTCACCCCTCCACTTT

d_call: -
v_call: TRBV6-1
clone_size: -
j_call: TRBJ2-5
cdr3_aa: CASSEGQPVGTQYF
cdr3_nt: TGTGCCAGCAGTGAAGGTCAGCCTGTAGGGACCCAGTACTTC

d_call: -
v_call: TRBV7-9
clone_size: few
j_call: TRBJ2-2
cdr3_aa: CASSPTTVPGELFF
cdr3_nt: TGTGCCAGCAGCCCAACGACTGTTCCCGGGGAGCTGTTTTTT

d_call: TRBD2
v_call: TRBV5-4
clone_size: few
j_call: TRBJ2-1
cdr3_aa: CASSLALADWDEQFF
cdr3_nt: TGTGCCAGCAGCTTGGCACTAGCGGATTGGGATGAGCAGTTCTTC

d_call: -
v_call: TRBV3-1
clone_size: -
j_call: TRBJ1-2
cdr3_aa: CASSTGQNYGYTF
cdr3_nt: TGTGCCAGCAGTACAGGACAGAACTATGGCTACACCTTC

d_call: TRBD2
v_call: TRBV29-1
clone_size: many
j_call: TRBJ2-1
cdr3_aa: CSVGASGSGPIYEQFF
cdr3_nt: TGCAGCGTGGGGGCTAGCGGGAGTGGGCCTATCTATGAGCAGTTCTTC

d_call: TRBD1
v_call: TRBV12-3/TRBV12-4
clone_size: few
j_call: TRBJ2-7
cdr3_aa: CASSRDSLSPYEQYF
cdr3_nt: TGTGCCAGCAGCCGGGACAGTTTATCCCCCTACGAGCAGTACTTC

d_call: TRBD2
v_call: TRBV19
clone_size: -
j_call: TRBJ2-2
cdr3_aa: CACRSLAGGPSGELFF
cdr3_nt: TGTGCCTGTAGGAGCTTAGCGGGAGGGCCCTCGGGGGAGCTGTTTTTT

d_call: TRBD2
v_call: TRBV7-6
clone_size: -
j_call: TRBJ2-1
cdr3_aa: CASSLDPGLAGVNEQFF
cdr3_nt: TGTGCCAGCAGCTTAGACCCGGGACTAGCGGGAGTTAATGAGCAGTTCTTC

d_call: TRBD1
v_call: TRBV10-3
clone_size: few
j_call: TRBJ2-3
cdr3_aa: CASGQGLTDTQYF
cdr3_nt: TGTGCCAGTGGACAGGGGTTGACAGATACGCAGTATTTT

d_call: -
v_call: TRBV2
clone_size: -
j_call: TRBJ1-1
cdr3_aa: CASRQRGIMNTEAFF
cdr3_nt: TGTGCCAGCAGACAGCGGGGGATCATGAACACTGAAGCTTTCTTT

d_call: TRBD1
v_call: TRBV20-1
clone_size: few
j_call: TRBJ1-1
cdr3_aa: CTRTGGTEAFF
cdr3_nt: TGCACCCGGACAGGTGGGACTGAAGCTTTCTTT

d_call: TRBD2
v_call: TRBV11-1
clone_size: many
j_call: TRBJ2-2
cdr3_aa: CASSPLAGGGLAGELFF
cdr3_nt: TGTGCCAGCAGCCCACTAGCGGGAGGAGGGCTCGCCGGGGAGCTGTTTTTT

d_call: -
v_call: TRBV5-5
clone_size: -
j_call: TRBJ2-7
cdr3_aa: CASRLTFGGWELTPEYEQYF
cdr3_nt: TGTGCCAGCAGATTGACGTTCGGCGGGTGGGAACTAACCCCAGAGTACGAGCAGTACTTC

d_call: TRBD2
v_call: TRBV15
clone_size: many
j_call: TRBJ2-7
cdr3_aa: CATSSLPGGISEQYF
cdr3_nt: TGTGCCACCAGCAGTCTTCCGGGAGGGATCAGCGAGCAGTACTTC

d_call: -
v_call: TRBV7-9
clone_size: few
j_call: TRBJ1-5
cdr3_aa: CASSPGDQPQHF
cdr3_nt: TGTGCCAGTAGTCCGGGAGATCAGCCCCAGCATTTT